The clone carrying this T cell receptor beta chain was observed at least ten times. The data belong to a study of T-cell reconstitution after alpha-beta-depleted transplantation in children. This sample's TCRbeta library carried unique molecular identifier barcodes. TCRdb redid the calling of the PCR reads with MiXCR, one entry per CDR3 protein. The data hold about 230,000 distinct CDR3 sequences, with 8.5% to 10% observed a single time. Germline lookup yields CDR1 SGHRS and CDR2 YFSETQ. Germline trimming cut 3 bases from V and 3 bases from J; bases unmatched to any gene: 11. The CDR3 totals 17 residues.

This TCR was recovered from a human donor who donated a stem cell graft to a child with acute lymphoblastic leukemia. The chain couples TRBV5-1 to TRBJ2-3, with 9 bases aligning to TRBD2. This specimen was PBMCs from the stem cell graft donor, taken from the stem cell graft. The CDR3 loop is CASSSGTSPGGTDTQYF. In nucleotides, the CDR3 is TGCGCCAGCAGCTCCGGGACTAGCCCTGGGGGGACAGATACGCAGTATTTT. Supplemented by reference TRBV5-1 and TRBJ2-3, the full variable domain reads KAGVTQTPRYLIKTRGQQVTLSCSPISGHRSVSWYQQTPGQGLQFLFEYFSETQRNKGNFPGRFSGRQFSNSRSEMNVSTLELGDSALYLCASSSGTSPGGTDTQYFGPGTRLTVL.